This entry lists 26 T cell receptor beta chains sequenced from one sample in a study of a mutant IDH1 vaccine in newly diagnosed glioma. Produced via immunoSEQ multiplex PCR; TCRdb's table is partial and in-frame only. The table includes over 45,000 clones, about three quarters detected once. The time point: week 35, safety follow-up. Vaccine doses each comprised 300 ug of mutant IDH1 20-mer peptide, with topical imiquimod. For these TCRs, the target antigens are not known. Sequenced material: PBMCs, taken from a glioma patient whose treatment included an IDH1 peptide vaccine. The receptors were gathered from a man aged 35 to 55 with glioma.

V is TRBV9 and J is TRBJ2-7; the D is unclear. The CDR3 is 13 residues long. The V gene lost 0 bases and the J gene lost 2 bases, with 6 bases spanning the gap. Per germline, CDR1 SGDLS and CDR2 YYNGEE. The CDR3 DNA follows: TGTGCCAGCAGCGTAGGGACCGCCTACGAGCAGTACTTC. Residues: CASSVGTAYEQYF.

The table lists this clone with a few counts. V usage is TRBV5-4 and J usage is TRBJ1-1; D not certain. The V and J ends lost 2 bases and 4 bases respectively, with 15 bases between them. The CDR3 runs 15 residues. Germline assignment: CDR1 SGHNT and CDR2 YYREEE (reference sequence). The CDR3 region is CASSFRSMSSTEAFF. For the CDR3, the DNA is TGTGCCAGCAGCTTCCGGAGTATGTCAAGCACTGAAGCTTTCTTT.

This chain links TRBV9 with TRBJ2-1; 9 bases align to TRBD2. Germline V lookup: CDR1 SGDLS, CDR2 YYNGEE. The V and J ends lost 2 bases and 5 bases, in that order; junction bases with no gene match: 5. CDR3 length: 15 amino acids. CDR3 coding DNA: TGTGCCAGCAGCGTGCTGACTAGCGGCAACAATGAGCAGTTCTTC. Translation gives CASSVLTSGNNEQFF.

V and J are TRBV28 and TRBJ2-7; 8 nucleotides agree with TRBD2. Losses at the gene ends were 6 bases for V and 1 base for J; bases not matched to a gene: 5. This CDR3 has 14 amino acids. Germline loops: CDR1 MDHEN, CDR2 SYDVKM. The CDR3 protein is CASSPGGRSYEQYV. In DNA, the CDR3 is TGTGCCAGCAGCCCAGGCGGGAGGTCCTACGAGCAGTACGTC.

J is TRBJ1-4 and V is TRBV19; 7 positions agree with TRBD1. This CDR3 has 13 residues. CDR1 LNHDA and CDR2 SQIVND come from the germline V gene (reference sequence). J was trimmed by 7 bases and V by 5 bases; bases with no gene match: 4. The CDR3 protein is CASSWQGVEKLFF. The CDR3 DNA reads as TGTGCCAGTAGTTGGCAGGGGGTTGAAAAACTGTTTTTT.

This chain links TRBV27 with TRBJ2-1; no reliable D call. CDR1 MNHEY and CDR2 SMNVEV come from the germline V gene (reference sequence). Trimming removed 4 bases at V and 8 bases at J, with 9 bases between. The length of the CDR3 is 12 residues. The CDR3 spells CASSSTPDEQFF. The CDR3 nucleotides read TGTGCCAGCAGTTCGACGCCGGATGAGCAGTTCTTC.

The chain couples TRBV5-6 to TRBJ2-7; D is possibly TRBD2 (5 bases). The CDR3 sequence is 14 residues long. Trimming left V 1 base short and J 2 bases short, with 10 bases between. CDR1 is SGHDT, CDR2 YYEEEE, per germline. The CDR3 nucleotides read TGTGCCAGCAGCTTGTTAAGGACTCCCTACGAGCAGTACTTC. It is translated as CASSLLRTPYEQYF.

This clone has a count of ten or more. The rearrangement joins TRBV6-6 to TRBJ2-3; 9 nucleotides align to TRBD1. Germline CDR1 reads MNHNY; CDR2 reads SVGAGI (reference sequence). This CDR3 is 16 amino acids long. V lost 4 bases and J lost 3; bases outside the gene matches: 8. This chain's CDR3 is CASSWDRVRNTDTQYF. The CDR3, as DNA: TGTGCCAGCAGTTGGGACAGGGTACGAAATACAGATACGCAGTATTTT.

The chain combines TRBV6-5 with TRBJ2-3; D gene ambiguous. CDR1 MNHEY and CDR2 SVGAGI come from the germline V gene. The V end lost 5 bases, the J end lost 5 bases, and 17 bases lay between the germline ends. There are 15 residues in the CDR3. Here the CDR3 DNA reads TGTGCCAGCAGTCCCTTCTCCGGTGTTGTAGATACGCAGTATTTT. As protein: CASSPFSGVVDTQYF.

The J gene is TRBJ1-3, the V gene TRBV7-6; a weak D match, TRBD1 (5 bases). The CDR3 covers 15 residues. V was trimmed by 5 bases and J by 5 bases, leaving 16 bases between them. The germline V gene has CDR1 SGHVS and CDR2 FNYEAQ. The chain's CDR3 is CASSRGGNLRNTIYF. The DNA for the CDR3 is TGTGCCAGCAGCCGTGGGGGGAATCTACGAAACACCATATATTTT. Full variable domain (remainder filled in from reference TRBV7-6 and TRBJ1-3): GAGVSQSPRYKVTKRGQDVALRCDPISGHVSLYWYRQALGQGPEFLTYFNYEAQQDKSGLPNDRFSAERPEGSISTLTIQRTEQRDSAMYRCASSRGGNLRNTIYFGEGSWLTVV.

V gene TRBV19 combines with J gene TRBJ1-1; weak D call: TRBD1 (6 bases). Trimming shortened V by 5 bases and J by 4 bases, and 8 bases separated the two germline ends. This CDR3 region has 12 residues. CDR1 and CDR2 (germline): LNHDA, SQIVND (reference sequence). In nucleotides, the CDR3 is TGTGCCAGTAGTCAGGGGACCACTGAAGCTTTCTTT. Encoded protein: CASSQGTTEAFF.

This clone was found once. This sequence joins TRBV18 and TRBJ2-1; 7 bases match TRBD2. The germline gives CDR1 KGHSH, CDR2 LQKENI. The CDR3 sequence is 14 residues long. V shed 3 bases and J 9 bases; nucleotides not matched to a gene: 8. This chain's CDR3 is CASSPEAREVEQFF. As DNA, the CDR3 is TGTGCCAGCTCACCCGAAGCACGGGAGGTTGAGCAGTTCTTC.

Points on this clone: The same CDR3 is also encoded by other DNA sequences in this sample. The chain links TRBV10-3 to TRBJ2-7; 7 bases map to TRBD1. This CDR3 spans 12 amino acids. The germline CDR1 and CDR2 sequences are ENHRY and SYGVKD. Germline trimming cut 6 bases from V and 4 bases from J; bases unmatched to any gene: 3. For the CDR3, the DNA is TGTGCCATCAGCCTACAGGGGTACGAGCAGTACTTC. It encodes CAISLQGYEQYF.

The gene calls are TRBV9 and TRBJ2-2; D may be TRBD2 (5 bases). Trimming removed 3 bases from V and 4 bases from J, with 10 bases in between. CDR3 length equals 14 residues. The germline gives CDR1 SGDLS, CDR2 YYNGEE. The CDR3 loop is CASSASRGTGELFF. DNA for the CDR3: TGTGCCAGCAGCGCCAGCCGGGGCACCGGGGAGCTGTTTTTT. The full variable domain, its missing parts supplied by reference TRBV9 and TRBJ2-2, is DSGVTQTPKHLITATGQRVTLRCSPRSGDLSVYWYQQSLDQGLQFLIQYYNGEERAKGNILERFSAQQFPDLHSELNLSSLELGDSALYFCASSASRGTGELFFGEGSRLTVL.

The chain couples TRBV14 to TRBJ2-5; D unclear. Per germline, CDR1 SGHDN and CDR2 FVKESK. The CDR3 runs 17 residues. The ends were cut back, 1 base at V and 1 base at J, with 16 bases in the middle. The chain's CDR3 is CASSQVGYGWPQETQYF. Here the CDR3 DNA reads TGTGCCAGCAGCCAAGTGGGGTACGGATGGCCCCAAGAGACCCAGTACTTC.

The rearrangement joins TRBV7-9 to TRBJ1-5, with D possibly matching TRBD1 (5 bases). V lost 5 bases and J 6 bases, leaving 14 bases between the germline ends. The CDR3 sequence is 14 residues long. CDR1 and CDR2 from the germline V gene are SEHNR and FQNEAQ (reference sequence). The DNA for the CDR3 is TGTGCCAGCAGCCATGACAGTAACGGTCAGCCCCAGCATTTT. Amino acids: CASSHDSNGQPQHF. Full variable domain (outside the CDR3, taken from reference TRBV7-9 and TRBJ1-5): DTGVSQNPRHKITKRGQNVTFRCDPISEHNRLYWYRQTLGQGPEFLTYFQNEAQLEKSRLLSDRFSAERPKGSFSTLEIQRTEQGDSAMYLCASSHDSNGQPQHFGDGTRLSIL.

This sequence joins TRBV4-1 and TRBJ2-1, with TRBD2 matching over 8 bases. The germline gives CDR1 MGHRA, CDR2 YSYEKL. The CDR3 loop spans 16 amino acids. V lost 1 base, J lost 6 bases, and 8 bases stayed unmatched. CDR3 in DNA: TGCGCCAGCAGCCAAGCGGTCAGCGGGAGAGTCAATGAGCAGTTCTTC. It translates to CASSQAVSGRVNEQFF.

This clone was detected only a few times. The gene calls are TRBV2 and TRBJ1-5; 7 positions agree with TRBD1. V gave up 1 base and J gave up 4 bases; unmatched junction bases: 4. This CDR3 has 15 residues. In germline, CDR1 is SNHLY, CDR2 FYNNEI. The CDR3: CASSEGGQVNQPQHF. In DNA form, the CDR3 reads TGTGCCAGCAGTGAAGGAGGACAGGTAAATCAGCCCCAGCATTTT.

The rearrangement uses TRBV5-1 and TRBJ2-5; unclear D gene. The DNA end favors TRBJ2-7, so the J call may be wrong. Germline V gene lookup returns CDR1 SGHRS and CDR2 YFSETQ. This CDR3 is 11 amino acids long. In nucleotides, the CDR3 is TGCGCCAGCAGCTTGGGGCCCGAGCAGTACTTC. As protein: CASSLGPEQYF.

The chain joins TRBV7-9 to TRBJ2-2, with 8 positions matching TRBD2. The CDR3 has 17 residues. The ends lost 1 base at V and 5 bases at J; junction bases unmatched: 9. Germline V gives CDR1 SEHNR, CDR2 FQNEAQ (reference sequence). Written as DNA, the CDR3 is TGTGCCAGCAGCTTAGTTCCGAGCGGGAGTGGTACCGGGGAGCTGTTTTTT. It specifies CASSLVPSGSGTGELFF.

The rearrangement joins TRBV4-1 to TRBJ1-2; D is undetermined. From germline, CDR1 is MGHRA and CDR2 YSYEKL. The length of the CDR3 is 15 residues. Deletions cut 7 bases from V and 4 bases from J, with 19 bases between. In DNA, the CDR3 is TGCGCCAGCAACAAAGACACGGCAGATTTCTATGGCTACACCTTC. Translated, it gives CASNKDTADFYGYTF.

This clone has only a few counts. V is TRBV6-1 and J is TRBJ2-7, with 10 bases aligning to TRBD2. V was clipped by 4 bases and J by 2 bases; unmatched bases: 5. The CDR3 runs to 15 residues. Germline V gene sequence: CDR1 MNHNS, CDR2 SASEGT. The CDR3 nucleotides are TGTGCCAGCAGTGCTAGGACTAGCGGCGCCTACGAGCAGTACGTC. Its protein product is CASSARTSGAYEQYV.

By sample share, this clone is medium-sized. V gene TRBV30 combines with J gene TRBJ1-1; TRBD1 aligns across 10 bases. Germline CDR1 GTSNPN, CDR2 SVGIG (reference sequence). V lost 3 bases, J lost 4 bases, and 2 bases stayed unmatched. The CDR3 covers 13 residues. The CDR3 DNA reads as TGTGCCTGGAGAAGGGACAGGGGCACTGAAGCTTTCTTT. This sequence encodes CAWRRDRGTEAFF.

The V and J genes are TRBV19 and TRBJ2-1; 15 nucleotides align to TRBD2. V gave up 3 bases and J gave up 2 bases; unmatched junction bases: 8. Germline V gives CDR1 LNHDA, CDR2 SQIVND (reference sequence). The CDR3 contains 19 residues. The CDR3 coding sequence is TGTGCCAGTAGTATCCTGGGACTAGCGGGAGGACTTCCCTACAATGAGCAGTTCTTC. Its translation: CASSILGLAGGLPYNEQFF.

This sequence joins TRBV6-5 and TRBJ1-2; 7 positions match TRBD1. CDR1 MNHEY and CDR2 SVGAGI come from the germline V gene. There are 13 residues in the CDR3. The ends lost 7 bases at V and 4 bases at J; junction bases unmatched: 6. The DNA of the CDR3 is TGTGCCAGCATGGCAGGGGGGACCTATGGCTACACCTTC. Amino acid sequence: CASMAGGTYGYTF.

The V call is TRBV4-1, the J call TRBJ2-3, with 8 bases fitting TRBD2. The length of the CDR3 is 17 residues. With V trimmed by 0 bases and J by 10 bases, 15 bases remained unmatched. CDR1 MGHRA and CDR2 YSYEKL come from the germline V gene. This CDR3 reads CASSQDTSGYRGGSQYF. The CDR3 nucleotides are TGCGCCAGCAGCCAAGATACTAGCGGTTATCGTGGGGGGTCGCAGTATTTT.